The source of this T cell receptor beta chain is a study of cytomegalovirus exposure and HLA in healthy donors. Looking at the study overall: Some 85 million unique TCRs from HLA-typed donors were held in an early data release.

General study points: The dataset shows that most TCR sequences were rare, while some public TCRs occurred in many donors. Trimming of TCR beta V- and J-genes showed a link, identified in a later analysis, to a missense DCLRE1C variant.

The PCR had 60 Vbeta and 13 Jbeta primers. Assay used: immunoSEQ multiplex PCR; TCRdb lists only in-frame clones, some missing. Found here are 130,000 or so clones, roughly 82% of them singletons; the top ten hold roughly 3.2%. With 2 bases clipped from V and 3 bases from J, the junction kept 0 bases outside the gene matches. CDR1 is MRHNA and CDR2 is SNTAGT in the germline V gene. This CDR3 comprises 14 residues. This clone was seen a few times. Antigen: not known. V gene TRBV6-4 combines with J gene TRBJ2-1, with 8 bases identical to TRBD2. The TCR sequence derives from a man between 18 and 29 years old in good health and CMV-seropositive. What was sequenced was PBMCs. Here the CDR3 reads CASSDGTSYNEQFF. The CDR3 bases are TGTGCCAGCAGTGACGGGACTAGCTACAATGAGCAGTTCTTC.